The 22 T cell receptor beta chains below were found in one sample sequenced in a study of blood T cell repertoires in COVID-19. Profiling relied on immunoSEQ multiplex PCR, and the TCRdb table lists in-frame clones only, not all of them. Of roughly 87,000 clones in the sample, around 84% were seen once. Material for sequencing was peripheral blood. These receptors all come from a woman aged 60-75 years with acute or convalescent COVID-19.

The rearrangement uses TRBV28 and TRBJ2-7; a weak D match, TRBD2 (6 bases). The V gene lost 5 bases and the J gene lost 3 bases, with 20 bases spanning the gap. CDR1 and CDR2 from the germline V gene are MDHEN and SYDVKM. The CDR3 spans 16 residues. CDR3 coding DNA: TGTGCCAGCAGTCCACCTCCGGGACTTAACGACTACGAGCAGTACTTC. As protein: CASSPPPGLNDYEQYF.

This chain links TRBV6-2 or TRBV6-3 with TRBJ1-2, with 7 bases that match TRBD1. Germline trimming cut 5 bases from V and 4 bases from J; bases unmatched to any gene: 4. Per germline, CDR1 MNHEY and CDR2 SVGEGT. The CDR3 runs 13 residues. The CDR3 DNA reads as TGTGCCAGCAGTCCAGGGGGAGGCTATGGCTACACCTTC. Its protein product is CASSPGGGYGYTF.

The V and J genes are TRBV6-6 and TRBJ1-1; 9 bases map to TRBD1. The CDR3 spans 15 residues. V gave up 7 bases and J gave up 1 base; unmatched junction bases: 7. Germline assignment: CDR1 MNHNY and CDR2 SVGAGI (reference sequence). In nucleotides, the CDR3 is TGTGCCAGCACTACTACGGACAGGGGGAACACTGAAGCTTTCTTT. Its protein product is CASTTTDRGNTEAFF.

This clone was recorded once. This chain uses TRBV25-1 with TRBJ1-1; 10 bases line up with TRBD1. This CDR3 spans 14 amino acids. V dropped 1 base and J dropped 11; count of bases not matched to a gene: 7. Germline loops: CDR1 MGHDK, CDR2 SYGVNS. This chain's CDR3 is CASSEWDRGLGAFF. In nucleotides, the CDR3 is TGTGCCAGCAGTGAATGGGACAGGGGATTGGGGGCTTTCTTT.

The gene calls are TRBV7-3 and TRBJ2-2; D is perhaps TRBD1 (6 bases). The CDR3 sequence is 14 residues long. CDR1 is SGHTA, CDR2 FQGTGA, per germline. V gave up 2 bases and J gave up 4 bases, with 8 bases separating them. The CDR3: CASSLEGVTGELFF. CDR3 DNA sequence: TGTGCCAGCAGCTTAGAGGGGGTCACCGGGGAGCTGTTTTTT.

This chain connects TRBV21-1 to TRBJ2-1; the DNA was not compared with TRBD1, the D call given in the table. TRBV21-1 is a listed pseudogene. CDR3 length: 17 amino acids. This chain's CDR3 is CASSKDGLPGSYNEQFF. The CDR3 coding sequence is TGTGCCAGCAGCAAAGATGGGCTACCCGGCTCCTACAATGAGCAGTTCTTC.

CDR3 region: CASSLGLSSGNTIYF. The CDR3 DNA follows: TGTGCCAGCAGCTTGGGTCTGAGCTCTGGAAACACCATATATTTT. The gene calls are TRBV5-4 and TRBJ1-3; no clear D gene. Germline V gene data show CDR1 as SGHNT and CDR2 as YYREEE (reference sequence). Trimming took 0 bases from V and 0 from J, leaving 7 bases between them. This CDR3 spans 15 amino acids.

The V gene is TRBV6-1, the J gene TRBJ1-5; TRBD1 is a possible D gene (6 bases). Germline V gene lookup returns CDR1 MNHNS and CDR2 SASEGT. The CDR3 has 15 amino acids. V shed 2 bases and J shed 2 bases, with 10 bases lying between them. Here the CDR3 reads CASSEWGGGNQPQHF. The CDR3 DNA sequence: TGTGCCAGCAGTGAATGGGGGGGCGGCAATCAGCCCCAGCATTTT.

The chain is built from TRBV6-5 and TRBJ1-1; TRBD1 aligns across 7 bases. The CDR3 runs to 14 residues. The V segment lost 2 bases and the J segment 3 bases; nucleotides outside the gene matches: 3. Germline CDR1 MNHEY, CDR2 SVGAGI. The CDR3 DNA is TGTGCCAGCAGTTACGGGGACAGATACACTGAAGCTTTCTTT. This translates into CASSYGDRYTEAFF.

This clone was seen a handful of times. The chain carries TRBV3-1 (or the pseudogene TRBV3-2) and TRBJ1-6; D possibly corresponds to TRBD1 (5 bases). V was cut by 3 bases and J by 0 bases, with 6 bases left in between. The CDR3 loop spans 15 amino acids. Germline CDR1 is LGHDT and CDR2 is YNNKEL (reference sequence). The CDR3 is CASSHDSSYNSPLHF. DNA of the CDR3: TGTGCCAGCAGCCACGACAGCTCCTATAATTCACCCCTCCACTTT.

This chain joins TRBV4-3 and TRBJ2-5; D possibly corresponds to TRBD1 (6 bases). The germline gives CDR1 LGHNA, CDR2 YSLEER. V lost 0 bases, J lost 1 base, and 12 bases lay in between. The CDR3 loop spans 16 amino acids. CDR3 DNA: TGCGCCAGCAGCCAAGAGACCGGACAGCCCCAAGAGACCCAGTACTTC. This sequence encodes CASSQETGQPQETQYF.

The chain combines TRBV5-1 with TRBJ1-2; 7 bases agree with TRBD1. V was pared by 3 bases and J by 7 bases, with 27 bases of the junction left unmatched. This CDR3 contains 20 residues. Per germline, CDR1 SGHRS and CDR2 YFSETQ. CDR3 in amino acids: CASSSFTLPGQILSLRGYTF. CDR3 coding DNA: TGCGCCAGCAGCTCATTTACACTACCGGGACAGATTTTAAGTCTCCGTGGCTACACCTTC.

V usage is TRBV7-2 and J usage is TRBJ1-3, with 10 bases lining up with TRBD1. Germline V gene sequence: CDR1 SGHTA, CDR2 FQGNSA. The trim removed 3 bases at V and 8 bases at J, leaving 4 bases unmatched. The CDR3 contains 14 residues. The CDR3 coding sequence is TGTGCCAGCAGCTTCTTCGGACAGGGGGACACCATATATTTT. Translated: CASSFFGQGDTIYF.

The rearrangement links TRBV4-2 to TRBJ1-1, with D hard to call. V lost 1 base, J lost 1 base, and 7 bases lay in between. The germline V gene has CDR1 LGHNA and CDR2 YNFKEQ. CDR3 size: 14 residues. The CDR3 reads CASSQGFGNTEAFF. As DNA, the CDR3 is TGTGCCAGCAGCCAAGGTTTCGGGAACACTGAAGCTTTCTTT.

Only one count was recorded for this clone. This chain connects TRBV5-4 to TRBJ2-7, with TRBD1 identical over 7 bases. The CDR3 is 16 amino acids. V was clipped by 0 bases and J by 0 bases; unmatched bases: 6. Per the germline V gene, CDR1 is SGHNT and CDR2 is YYREEE (reference sequence). The DNA for the CDR3 is TGTGCCAGCAGCTTGGAATCGGGACAGAACTCCTACGAGCAGTACTTC. Translated: CASSLESGQNSYEQYF.

The rearrangement links TRBV6-1 to TRBJ1-3, with D possibly matching TRBD1 (5 bases). Germline V gene sequence: CDR1 MNHNS, CDR2 SASEGT. The CDR3 runs to 16 residues. V shed 2 bases and J shed 4 bases, with 15 bases lying between them. The CDR3 region has the DNA TGTGCCAGCAGTGAACGAGAGTCCAGGGTCGGAAACACCATATATTTT. It codes for CASSERESRVGNTIYF.

The J gene is TRBJ2-1, the V gene TRBV5-5; TRBD2 might be the D (6 bases). The V gene's germline CDR1 is SGHKS and CDR2 YYEKEE (reference sequence). This CDR3 comprises 13 residues. Deletions cut 3 bases from V and 6 bases from J, with 10 bases between. For the CDR3, the DNA is TGTGCCAGCAGCTCACTAGCTCGCAATGAGCAGTTCTTC. It codes for CASSSLARNEQFF.

J is TRBJ1-4 and V is TRBV11-2; D not resolved. The CDR3 runs 14 residues. Germline lookup yields CDR1 SGHAT and CDR2 FQNNGV. Trimming took off 4 bases at V and 5 bases at J, with 11 bases between the two ends. The CDR3 region has the DNA TGTGCCAGCAGCTCCCCGATCCTAAATGAAAAACTGTTTTTT. Residues: CASSSPILNEKLFF. Complete variable domain (other parts from reference TRBV11-2 and TRBJ1-4): EAGVAQSPRYKIIEKRQSVAFWCNPISGHATLYWYQQILGQGPKLLIQFQNNGVVDDSQLPKDRFSAERLKGVDSTLKIQPAKLEDSAVYLCASSSPILNEKLFFGSGTQLSVL.

This chain joins TRBV19 and TRBJ1-1, with 9 bases identical to TRBD1. CDR1 and CDR2 from the germline V gene are LNHDA and SQIVND (reference sequence). There are 15 residues in the CDR3. J gave up 5 bases and V 11 bases, and 15 bases lay outside the gene matches. The CDR3 region is CAVTAPGQGRTEAFF. The CDR3 coding sequence is TGTGCCGTGACCGCGCCGGGACAGGGTAGGACTGAAGCTTTCTTT.

This clone showed up just a few times. CDR3 nucleotides: TGTGCCAGCAGCAATCAGGGGGGAAAAAATGAGCAGTTCTTC. As protein: CASSNQGGKNEQFF. The V and J genes are TRBV9 and TRBJ2-1; possible D gene TRBD1, 7 bases. The germline V gene encodes CDR1 SGDLS and CDR2 YYNGEE. This CDR3 has 14 residues. With 4 bases removed from V and 7 bases from J, the gap between germline ends came to 15 bases.

The rearrangement uses TRBV6-5 and TRBJ2-7; possible D gene TRBD2, 6 bases. CDR1 and CDR2 (germline): MNHEY, SVGAGI. The CDR3 is made up of 15 amino acids. Trimming cost V 4 bases and J 4 bases, with 17 bases left between them. The CDR3 is CASSSPGLAIYEQYF. The CDR3 DNA follows: TGTGCCAGCAGTTCTCCCGGGCTAGCGATTTACGAGCAGTACTTC.

The chain employs TRBV28 and TRBJ1-1, with TRBD1 matching over 10 bases. Germline assignment: CDR1 MDHEN and CDR2 SYDVKM. The CDR3 loop spans 17 amino acids. The trim removed 6 bases at V and 5 bases at J, leaving 15 bases unmatched. The chain's CDR3 is CASSLPPGTGEWTEAFF. The CDR3 nucleotides read TGTGCCAGCAGCCTTCCGCCAGGGACAGGGGAATGGACTGAAGCTTTCTTT.